What follows are 7 T cell receptor beta chains derived from one specimen sequenced in a study of blood T cells in healthy people across ages. Next came a second PCR, run for about 7 to 12 cycles, which used a sample-barcoded 5' primer along with a J-beta primer mix. One entry per CDR3 protein results from TCRdb running MiXCR on the 5' RACE reads. The sample has over 1,200,000 distinct CDR3 sequences; approximately 63% are singletons. The sample comprised blood. Every receptor here comes from a man between 18 and 29 years old in good health.

This chain connects TRBV4-1 to TRBJ2-7; the D gene is possibly TRBD1 (6 bases). The CDR3 totals 13 residues. The germline gives CDR1 MGHRA, CDR2 YSYEKL. V was shortened by 3 bases and J by 5 bases, with 11 bases between the two germline ends. CDR3 loop: CASSQLQGHEQYF. CDR3 coding DNA: TGCGCCAGCAGCCAGTTACAGGGCCACGAGCAGTACTTC.

The gene calls are TRBV7-8 and TRBJ2-7; 7 nucleotides agree with TRBD2. V lost 8 bases, J lost 5 bases, and 18 bases stayed unmatched. Looked up from germline, CDR1 is SGHVS and CDR2 is FQNEAQ. This CDR3 has 16 residues. The CDR3 nucleotides read TGTGCCAGCGGGAGACCGTGGGGGGGGGTGGAAAACGAGCAGTACTTC. Translating it yields CASGRPWGGVENEQYF.

The chain links TRBV20-1 to TRBJ2-3; D is unclear. The germline V gene encodes CDR1 DFQATT and CDR2 SNEGSKA (reference sequence). There are 10 residues in the CDR3. V dropped 5 bases and J dropped 5 bases, with 5 bases sitting between them. The CDR3 sequence: CSAGLDTQYF. CDR3 in DNA: TGCAGTGCTGGGCTAGATACGCAGTATTTT.

A remark on this clonotype: This CDR3 fails to terminate in the conserved phenylalanine or tryptophan, so it likely reflects a read error. This rearrangement joins TRBV7-2 to TRBJ2-1; 7 bases are a match to TRBD1. With V trimmed by 3 bases and J by 13 bases, 12 bases remained unmatched. The CDR3 is 14 residues long. Germline V gene sequence: CDR1 SGHTA, CDR2 FQGNSA. As DNA, the CDR3 is TGTGCCAGCAGCTTTTCCCGGGACAGCCCCGTCCAGTTCTTA. Its protein is CASSFSRDSPVQFL.

In regard to this clonotype: At one end, the junction sequence differs from germline, possibly due to a read error. The chain carries TRBV7-7 and TRBJ2-1; 11 nucleotides agree with TRBD2. This CDR3 region has 15 residues. Germline CDR1 is SSHAT and CDR2 is FNYEAQ (reference sequence). The CDR3 spells CASSKTSGADNEQFF. The CDR3 DNA reads as TGTGCTAGCAGCAAGACTAGCGGGGCTGACAATGAGCAGTTCTTC.

This chain uses TRBV15 with TRBJ2-1, with D unresolved. Deletions cut 4 bases from V and 7 bases from J, with 8 bases between. The CDR3 extends over 12 amino acids. Germline values: CDR1 LNHNV, CDR2 YYDKDF (reference sequence). The DNA for the CDR3 is TGTGCCACCAGCACGGGCCATAATGAGCAGTTCTTC. Encoded protein: CATSTGHNEQFF.

This chain uses TRBV4-1 with TRBJ2-7; D possibly uses TRBD1 or TRBD2 (5 bases each). The DNA end favors TRBJ2-5, so the J call may be wrong. The CDR3 totals 15 residues. Looked up from germline, CDR1 is MGHRA and CDR2 is YSYEKL. The DNA for the CDR3 is TGCGCCAGCAGCCACCTACTAGGGGCCTCAGAGACCCAGTACTTC. Translating it yields CASSHLLGASETQYF.